This T cell receptor (beta chain) was profiled in a study of blood T cell repertoires in COVID-19. As for the study in general: Sites across the United States, Italy and Spain contributed samples from acute and convalescent COVID-19. PBMCs, B-cell-depleted T cells, or T cells were the source of the cDNA or gDNA that made up the material.

The study assigned cohorts using participant-reported clinical history. Using immunoSEQ multiplex PCR, the repertoire was profiled, and TCRdb retains in-frame clones only, with some absent. The sample consists of more than 250,000 clones, 88% of them appearing once. There are 13 residues in the CDR3. V was clipped by 8 bases and J by 0 bases; unmatched bases: 4. Germline CDR1 reads MRHNA; CDR2 reads SNTAGT. The TCR sequence derives from a woman aged 40 to 50 with acute COVID-19. This sequence joins TRBV6-4 and TRBJ2-7; TRBD1 aligns across 7 bases. The sequenced material came from PBMCs or T cells enriched from blood (not recorded which). The CDR3 is CASGNRGSYEQYV. Here the CDR3 DNA reads TGTGCCAGCGGGAACAGGGGCTCCTACGAGCAGTACGTC.